These 27 T cell receptor beta chains share one sample of origin, sequenced in a study of blood T cell repertoires in COVID-19. Produced via immunoSEQ multiplex PCR; TCRdb's table is partial and in-frame only. The sample has 85,000 to 95,000 clones, about three quarters seen once. The sample comprised peripheral blood. The receptors stem from a man between 65 and 85 years old with acute or convalescent COVID-19.

This chain uses TRBV28 with TRBJ1-4; TRBD1 agrees at 12 bases. Germline CDR1 is MDHEN and CDR2 is SYDVKM. The CDR3 contains 17 residues. Trimming took 5 bases from V and 8 from J; bases not matched to a gene: 12. Here the CDR3 reads CASSVPGQGAGKEKLFF. The CDR3 DNA follows: TGTGCCAGCAGTGTACCGGGACAGGGGGCGGGAAAAGAAAAACTGTTTTTT.

This clone came up once. The chain carries TRBV11-3 and TRBJ1-1; D is possibly TRBD1 (5 bases). Germline V CDR1 and CDR2: SGHNT, YENEEA. V was cut by 3 bases and J by 2 bases, with 25 bases left in between. There are 19 residues in the CDR3. This CDR3 reads CASSFKTGLEITGNTEAFF. The DNA for the CDR3 is TGTGCCAGCAGCTTCAAAACGGGACTCGAAATCACGGGAAACACTGAAGCTTTCTTT.

As DNA, the CDR3 is TGTGCCAGCAGTGAATCAGGCGGACTCTCCTACGAGCAGTACGTC. It is translated as CASSESGGLSYEQYV. The rearrangement joins TRBV6-1 to TRBJ2-7; possible D gene TRBD2, 5 bases. Trimming cost V 2 bases and J 0 bases, with 11 bases left between them. The CDR3 extends over 15 amino acids. Germline V CDR1 and CDR2: MNHNS, SASEGT.

V is TRBV28 and J is TRBJ1-1; tentative D call: TRBD1 (5 bases). The V end lost 7 bases, the J end lost 1 base, and 16 bases lay between the germline ends. CDR3 size: 15 residues. CDR1 MDHEN and CDR2 SYDVKM come from the germline V gene. This CDR3 is CASTLYGGTNTEAFF. The DNA of the CDR3 is TGTGCCAGCACCCTTTACGGGGGGACGAACACTGAAGCTTTCTTT.

The chain is built from TRBV28 and TRBJ1-5; 12 nucleotides match TRBD1. The CDR3 runs 20 residues. Trimming at V came to 10 bases and at J to 0 bases, leaving 19 bases not matched to a gene. Germline CDR1 is MDHEN and CDR2 is SYDVKM. In nucleotides, the CDR3 is TGTGCCACCTCAGGGACAGGGGGCGCGGGCGGCCTCAATAGCAATCAGCCCCAGCATTTT. Amino acids: CATSGTGGAGGLNSNQPQHF.

This chain connects TRBV2 to TRBJ2-7, with TRBD1 matching over 11 bases. CDR1 is SNHLY and CDR2 is FYNNEI in the germline V gene. Trimming at V came to 7 bases and at J to 7 bases, leaving 9 bases not matched to a gene. The CDR3 spans 14 residues. The CDR3: CASIRDRGTGEQYV. CDR3 coding DNA: TGTGCCAGCATAAGGGACAGGGGGACGGGGGAGCAGTACGTC.

The V gene is TRBV6-5, the J gene TRBJ2-1; 11 bases fit TRBD1. Trimming removed 0 bases from V and 5 bases from J; junction bases left unmatched: 3. From germline, CDR1 is MNHEY and CDR2 SVGAGI. The CDR3 sequence is 16 residues long. The CDR3 DNA reads TGTGCCAGCAGTTACTCCGGGACAGGGGGTCACAATGAGCAGTTCTTC. Amino acids: CASSYSGTGGHNEQFF.

V is TRBV18 and J is TRBJ1-1, with TRBD1 as a possible D gene (6 bases). This CDR3 has 14 amino acids. Germline CDR1 and CDR2: KGHSH and LQKENI. V lost 2 bases to trimming and J lost 1 base, with 8 bases between them. The CDR3 DNA sequence: TGTGCCAGCTCACCATACAGGGCGAACACTGAAGCTTTCTTT. This gives the protein CASSPYRANTEAFF.

The CDR3 DNA follows: TGTGCCAGCAGGAGAGACCCAGGGGGGAACTATGGCTACACCTTC. Protein sequence: CASRRDPGGNYGYTF. The V gene is TRBV6-4, the J gene TRBJ1-2, with 7 bases identical to TRBD1. The ends lost 6 bases at V and 2 bases at J; junction bases unmatched: 9. The CDR3 length is 15 residues. Germline CDR1 and CDR2: MRHNA and SNTAGT.

The chain joins TRBV6-4 to TRBJ2-1, with TRBD1 matching over 9 bases. CDR3 length: 15 amino acids. The germline V gene has CDR1 MRHNA and CDR2 SNTAGT. After removal of 2 bases from V and 7 bases from J, the junction contained 6 bases not matched to a gene. The CDR3 loop reads CASSDVGQGTNEQFF. CDR3 sequence (DNA): TGTGCCAGCAGTGACGTCGGACAGGGGACGAATGAGCAGTTCTTC.

V and J are TRBV19 and TRBJ1-6; D ambiguous. This CDR3 contains 13 residues. Germline-derived CDR1 and CDR2 are LNHDA and SQIVND (reference sequence). Trimming took off 7 bases at V and 4 bases at J, with 8 bases between the two ends. CDR3 nucleotide sequence: TGTGCCAGTATGGGAGGGTATAATTCACCCCTCCACTTT. This sequence encodes CASMGGYNSPLHF.

V gene TRBV6-6 combines with J gene TRBJ1-1; D uncertain. The CDR3 covers 14 residues. The germline CDR1 and CDR2 sequences are MNHNY and SVGAGI (reference sequence). Trimming left V 4 bases short and J 5 bases short, with 14 bases between. DNA of the CDR3: TGTGCCAGCAGTTTTGTGGGCGCGGGTACTGAAGCTTTCTTT. Amino acid sequence: CASSFVGAGTEAFF.

A single count supports this clone. The chain carries TRBV9 and TRBJ2-3; 7 bases map to TRBD1. The ends lost 0 bases at V and 7 bases at J; junction bases unmatched: 5. The CDR3 is 14 amino acids. CDR1 and CDR2 from the germline V gene are SGDLS and YYNGEE. Here the CDR3 DNA reads TGTGCCAGCAGCGTAGCGACAGGGCAATATACGCAGTATTTT. Its translation is CASSVATGQYTQYF. The entire variable domain, with the rest obtained from reference TRBV9 and TRBJ2-3, is as follows: DSGVTQTPKHLITATGQRVTLRCSPRSGDLSVYWYQQSLDQGLQFLIQYYNGEERAKGNILERFSAQQFPDLHSELNLSSLELGDSALYFCASSVATGQYTQYFGPGTRLTVL.

The sample holds a few counts of this clone. Other DNA sequences in this sample translate to the same CDR3. The rearrangement uses TRBV5-1 and TRBJ2-7, with D possibly matching TRBD2 (5 bases). V lost 5 bases and J lost 4, with 19 bases in between. This CDR3 comprises 15 residues. Germline-derived CDR1 and CDR2 are SGHRS and YFSETQ. The CDR3 nucleotides read TGCGCCAGCAGTCTTACCGCAGGAGGTGGGTACGAGCAGTACTTC. This sequence encodes CASSLTAGGGYEQYF. Supplemented by reference TRBV5-1 and TRBJ2-7, the full variable domain reads KAGVTQTPRYLIKTRGQQVTLSCSPISGHRSVSWYQQTPGQGLQFLFEYFSETQRNKGNFPGRFSGRQFSNSRSEMNVSTLELGDSALYLCASSLTAGGGYEQYFGPGTRLTVT.

V usage is TRBV3-1 (or the pseudogene TRBV3-2) and J usage is TRBJ2-1; TRBD1 matches at 8 bases. This CDR3 comprises 14 residues. Trimming took 2 bases from V and 7 from J; bases not matched to a gene: 4. The germline gives CDR1 LGHDT, CDR2 YNNKEL (reference sequence). For the CDR3, the DNA is TGTGCCAGCAGCCAAAATAACAGGGGGAATGAGCAGTTCTTC. Protein product: CASSQNNRGNEQFF.

The chain links TRBV29-1 to TRBJ1-1, with 9 bases aligning to TRBD1. V dropped 6 bases and J dropped 1; count of bases not matched to a gene: 3. CDR3 length: 13 amino acids. Germline CDR1 is SQVTM and CDR2 is ANQGSEA. CDR3 loop: CSVGDRANTEAFF. The CDR3 DNA reads TGCAGCGTGGGGGACAGGGCGAACACTGAAGCTTTCTTT.

This chain uses TRBV28 with TRBJ1-1, with 11 nucleotides matching TRBD1. The J segment lost 4 bases and the V segment lost 5 bases, leaving 6 bases of the junction unmatched. The CDR3 length is 15 residues. Germline loops: CDR1 MDHEN, CDR2 SYDVKM. Here the CDR3 reads CASSLPGTGGTEAFF. CDR3 DNA: TGTGCCAGCAGTCTTCCTGGGACAGGGGGCACTGAAGCTTTCTTT. The full variable domain, its missing parts supplied by reference TRBV28 and TRBJ1-1, is DVKVTQSSRYLVKRTGEKVFLECVQDMDHENMFWYRQDPGLGLRLIYFSYDVKMKEKGDIPEGYSVSREKKERFSLILESASTNQTSMYLCASSLPGTGGTEAFFGQGTRLTVV.

This chain links TRBV27 with TRBJ2-7; 10 positions match TRBD1. There are 14 residues in the CDR3. CDR1 and CDR2 from the germline V gene are MNHEY and SMNVEV (reference sequence). J was trimmed by 7 bases and V by 2 bases; bases with no gene match: 5. For the CDR3, the DNA is TGTGCCAGCAGTTTAGACAGGGGGCAGGGGGAGCAGTACTTC. Amino acids: CASSLDRGQGEQYF.

The chain couples TRBV18 to TRBJ2-1; 7 nucleotides align to TRBD1. After removal of 3 bases from V and 2 bases from J, the junction contained 4 bases not matched to a gene. The CDR3 is 15 residues long. Germline V gene sequence: CDR1 KGHSH, CDR2 LQKENI. CDR3 residues: CASSPTGLTYNEQFF. CDR3 DNA: TGTGCCAGCTCACCGACAGGGCTGACCTACAATGAGCAGTTCTTC.

This rearrangement joins TRBV7-2 to TRBJ1-3; TRBD1 matches 7 bases. The CDR3 length is 18 residues. The ends lost 6 bases at V and 0 bases at J; junction bases unmatched: 14. In germline, CDR1 is SGHTA, CDR2 FQGNSA. The DNA for the CDR3 is TGTGCCAGCAGTTGGGACAGCGTTAACTCGGGCTCTGGAAACACCATATATTTT. Protein product: CASSWDSVNSGSGNTIYF.

This rearrangement joins TRBV6-5 to TRBJ1-2; a possible D gene is TRBD1 (5 bases). Trimming removed 0 bases at V and 0 bases at J, with 8 bases between. CDR1 and CDR2 from the germline V gene are MNHEY and SVGAGI. The CDR3 runs to 15 residues. In nucleotides, the CDR3 is TGTGCCAGCAGTTACTCAGGGGCGGCTAACTATGGCTACACCTTC. Its protein product is CASSYSGAANYGYTF.

The V gene is TRBV30, the J gene TRBJ1-5; tentatively, D is TRBD1 (5 bases). CDR3 length: 14 amino acids. Germline loops: CDR1 GTSNPN, CDR2 SVGIG (reference sequence). The V end lost 0 bases, the J end lost 5 bases, and 11 bases lay between the germline ends. The DNA for the CDR3 is TGTGCCTGGAGTGTACTGGGGGAGGATCAGCCCCAGCATTTT. Its protein product is CAWSVLGEDQPQHF.

This chain's CDR3 is CASRATNSYGYTF. The CDR3 DNA reads TGTGCCAGCAGGGCGACAAATTCATATGGCTACACCTTC. J is TRBJ1-2 and V is TRBV3-1 (or the pseudogene TRBV3-2); D uncertain. The ends were cut back, 6 bases at V and 5 bases at J, with 13 bases in the middle. The CDR3 totals 13 residues. CDR1 is LGHDT and CDR2 is YNNKEL in the germline V gene (reference sequence).

This sequence joins TRBV3-1 (or the pseudogene TRBV3-2) and TRBJ2-2, with TRBD2 matching 10 bases. Per germline, CDR1 LGHDT and CDR2 YNNKEL (reference sequence). This CDR3 is 16 amino acids long. With V trimmed by 4 bases and J by 1 base, 3 bases remained unmatched. CDR3 coding DNA: TGTGCCAGCAGCCCCCTAGCGGGAGAGAACACCGGGGAGCTGTTTTTT. As protein: CASSPLAGENTGELFF.

This chain links TRBV10-2 with TRBJ1-5; weak D call: TRBD1 (6 bases). V lost 3 bases to trimming and J lost 5 bases, with 14 bases between them. Per the germline V gene, CDR1 is WSHSY and CDR2 is SAAADI. The CDR3 has 15 residues. As DNA, the CDR3 is TGCGCCAGCAGTGAAATTTGGACAGACGATCAGCCCCAGCATTTT. Residues: CASSEIWTDDQPQHF.

This clone was seen once. The chain links TRBV30 to TRBJ1-2; TRBD1 might be the D (5 bases). The ends were cut back, 5 bases at V and 8 bases at J, with 18 bases in the middle. The CDR3 is 13 residues long. Germline CDR1 and CDR2: GTSNPN and SVGIG (reference sequence). CDR3 sequence reads: CAWDDLGGAGYTF. The DNA for the CDR3 is TGTGCCTGGGACGATCTCGGGGGTGCCGGCTACACCTTC.

The chain recombines TRBV21-1 with TRBJ2-2; no DNA check was done on the table's D call, TRBD2. TRBV21-1 is assigned pseudogene status. The length of the CDR3 is 16 residues. CDR3 loop: CASSRMAEHWSGELFF. In nucleotides, the CDR3 is TGTGCCAGCAGCAGAATGGCGGAGCACTGGTCCGGGGAGCTGTTTTTT.